A selection of T cell receptor beta chains follows, all from one sample in a study of blood T cell repertoires in COVID-19. Sequenced by immunoSEQ multiplex PCR; TCRdb stores in-frame clones only, minus some. Found here are about 330,000 clones, roughly 90% of them singletons; the top ten hold about 18%. Sequencing was carried out using PBMCs or T cells enriched from blood (not recorded which). Receptors were obtained from a young woman who had recovered from COVID-19. The CDR3 runs from the conserved cysteine through the conserved F or W. The order of the fields is D gene, J gene, V gene, clone size, CDR3 DNA, CDR3 protein. The D gene is left open where the match is weak. Not all rows give a size; the values are once, few, many and, for expanded clones, a class.

NA TRBJ2-7 TRBV11-2 NA TGTGCCAGCAGCCCGATACAGGGATCCTACGAGCAGTACTTC CASSPIQGSYEQYF
NA TRBJ1-1 TRBV5-1 NA TGCGCCAGCAGCTTGGCTGGTGCGGGGTTCGACACTGAAGCTTTCTTT CASSLAGAGFDTEAFF
TRBD1 TRBJ2-7 TRBV19 NA TGTGCCAGTAGTTTCGGACAGGGCTACGAGCAGTACTTC CASSFGQGYEQYF
TRBD1 TRBJ1-5 TRBV19 NA TGTGCCAGTAGCCACGACAGGGGGCCCGGTCAGCCCCAGCATTTT CASSHDRGPGQPQHF
NA TRBJ1-6 TRBV5-6 NA TGTGCCAGCAGTTCCGGACCCACGGGGAATTCACCCCTCCACTTT CASSSGPTGNSPLHF
TRBD1 TRBJ2-7 TRBV4-2 NA TGTGCCAGCAGCCAAGATTGGGGGACAGGGGTTCTCGAGCAGTACTTC CASSQDWGTGVLEQYF
TRBD2 TRBJ2-1 TRBV7-3 once TGTGCCAGCAGCACTCTCCGTCAGCGGGATGCCTACAATGAGCAGTTCTTC CASSTLRQRDAYNEQFF
NA TRBJ2-3 TRBV7-2 once TGTGCCAGCAGCTTAACCAGGGCCACAGATACGCAGTATTTT CASSLTRATDTQYF
NA TRBJ1-1 TRBV30 NA TGTGCCTGGATGCGTCAGGTGAACACTGAAGCTTTCTTT CAWMRQVNTEAFF
TRBD1 TRBJ2-3 TRBV24-1 NA TGTGCCACCAGTGATTTGCACAGGGGGTCAGATACGCAGTATTTT CATSDLHRGSDTQYF
TRBD2 TRBJ2-3 TRBV15 NA TGTGCCACCAGCAGAGAGGCGACTAGCGGGAGATATAGCACAGATACGCAGTATTTT CATSREATSGRYSTDTQYF
TRBD1 TRBJ2-2 TRBV5-1 once TGCGCCAGCAGCTTGACAGGGGCGAACACCGGGGAGCTGTTTTTT CASSLTGANTGELFF
NA TRBJ1-2 TRBV28 NA TGTGCCAGCAGTTTTGGGGGCGGTCAGCGAATTCTAGCTAACTATGGCTACACCTTC CASSFGGGQRILANYGYTF
NA TRBJ1-6 TRBV28 NA TGTGCCAGCAGTTTATTGGGGAGCTCCTATAATTCACCCCTCCACTTT CASSLLGSSYNSPLHF
TRBD1 TRBJ1-1 TRBV5-1 NA TGCGCCAGCAGCTCCCAGGGGGCACGAACTGAAGCTTTCTTT CASSSQGARTEAFF